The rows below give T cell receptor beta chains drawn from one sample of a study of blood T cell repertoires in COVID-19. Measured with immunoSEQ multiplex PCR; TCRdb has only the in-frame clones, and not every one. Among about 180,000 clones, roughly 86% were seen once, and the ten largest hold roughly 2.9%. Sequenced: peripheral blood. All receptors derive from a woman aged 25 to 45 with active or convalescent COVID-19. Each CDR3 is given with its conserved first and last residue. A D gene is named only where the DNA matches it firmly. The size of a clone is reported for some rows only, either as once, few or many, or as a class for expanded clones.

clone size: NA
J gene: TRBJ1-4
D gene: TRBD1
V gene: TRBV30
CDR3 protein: CAWSTGEPNEKLFF
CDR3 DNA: TGTGCCTGGAGTACAGGGGAACCTAATGAAAAACTGTTTTTT

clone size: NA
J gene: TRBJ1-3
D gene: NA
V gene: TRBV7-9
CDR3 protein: CASSPYSSGNTIYF
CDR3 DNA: TGTGCCAGCAGCCCTTATAGCTCTGGAAACACCATATATTTT

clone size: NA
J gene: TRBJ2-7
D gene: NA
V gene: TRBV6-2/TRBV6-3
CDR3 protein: CASSFPGYEQYF
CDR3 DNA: TGTGCCAGCAGTTTTCCGGGGTACGAGCAGTACTTC

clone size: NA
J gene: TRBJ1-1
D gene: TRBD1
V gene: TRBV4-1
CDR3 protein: CASSQAGLGTGKLNTEAFF
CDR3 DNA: TGCGCCAGCAGCCAAGCGGGCTTAGGGACAGGGAAGTTAAACACTGAAGCTTTCTTT

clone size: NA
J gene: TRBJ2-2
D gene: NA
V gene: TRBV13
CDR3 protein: CASSSRAGTGELFF
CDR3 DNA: TGTGCCAGCAGCTCCCGGGCGGGGACCGGGGAGCTGTTTTTT

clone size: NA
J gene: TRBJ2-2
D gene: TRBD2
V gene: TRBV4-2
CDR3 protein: CASSHKREGFPGELFF
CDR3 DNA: TGTGCCAGCAGCCATAAGCGGGAGGGCTTTCCCGGGGAGCTGTTTTTT

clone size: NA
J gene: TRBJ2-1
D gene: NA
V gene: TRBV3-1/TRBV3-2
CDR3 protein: CASSQRGYNEQFF
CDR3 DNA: TGTGCCAGCAGCCAAAGGGGGTACAATGAGCAGTTCTTC

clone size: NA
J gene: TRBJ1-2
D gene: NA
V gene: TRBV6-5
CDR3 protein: CASSYSPRNYGYTF
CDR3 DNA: TGTGCCAGCAGTTACTCACCCAGGAACTATGGCTACACCTTC

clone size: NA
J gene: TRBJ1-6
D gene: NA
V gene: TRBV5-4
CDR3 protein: CASSLGGQGPVYSPLHF
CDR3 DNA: TGTGCCAGCAGCTTGGGGGGTCAGGGGCCTGTATATTCACCCCTCCACTTT

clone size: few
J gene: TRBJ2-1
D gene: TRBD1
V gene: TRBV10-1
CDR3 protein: CASSLIPTGEQFF
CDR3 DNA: TGCGCCAGCAGCCTAATCCCGACAGGGGAGCAGTTCTTC

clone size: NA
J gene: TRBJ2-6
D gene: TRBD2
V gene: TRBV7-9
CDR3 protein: CASSPLAVSSGANVLTF
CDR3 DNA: TGTGCCAGCAGCCCCCTAGCGGTTAGCTCTGGGGCCAACGTCCTGACTTTC

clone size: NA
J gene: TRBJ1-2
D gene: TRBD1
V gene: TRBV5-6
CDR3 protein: CASSLVGGDRGHHGYTF
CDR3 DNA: TGTGCCAGCAGCTTGGTAGGTGGGGACAGGGGGCATCATGGCTACACCTTC

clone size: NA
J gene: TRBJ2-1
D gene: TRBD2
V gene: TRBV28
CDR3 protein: CASILAGASYNEQFF
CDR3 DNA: TGTGCCAGCATATTAGCGGGAGCATCCTACAATGAGCAGTTCTTC

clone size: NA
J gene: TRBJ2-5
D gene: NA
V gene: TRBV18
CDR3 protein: CASSLGLQETQYF
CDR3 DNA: TGTGCCAGCTCGCTGGGACTGCAAGAGACCCAGTACTTC

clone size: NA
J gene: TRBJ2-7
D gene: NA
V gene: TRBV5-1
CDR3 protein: CASSFSSDEQYF
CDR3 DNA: TGCGCCAGCAGCTTTTCTTCCGACGAGCAGTACTTC

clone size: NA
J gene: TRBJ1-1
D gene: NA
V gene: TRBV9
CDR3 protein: CASSVARNTEAFF
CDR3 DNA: TGTGCCAGCAGCGTAGCCAGAAACACTGAAGCTTTCTTT

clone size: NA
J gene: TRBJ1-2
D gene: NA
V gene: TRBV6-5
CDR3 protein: CASSGVGYGYTF
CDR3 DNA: TGTGCCAGCAGCGGGGTGGGATATGGCTACACCTTC

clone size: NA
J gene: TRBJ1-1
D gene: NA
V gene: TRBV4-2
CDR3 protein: CASSVQILNTEAFF
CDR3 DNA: TGTGCCAGCAGCGTACAGATTTTGAACACTGAAGCTTTCTTT

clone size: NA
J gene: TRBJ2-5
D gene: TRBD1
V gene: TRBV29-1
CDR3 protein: CSVAGDREWETQYF
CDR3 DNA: TGCAGCGTAGCTGGGGACAGGGAGTGGGAGACCCAGTACTTC

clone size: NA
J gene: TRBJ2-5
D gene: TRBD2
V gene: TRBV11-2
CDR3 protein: CASSLGGTPGGTQYF
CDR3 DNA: TGTGCCAGCAGCTTGGGCGGAACGCCGGGAGGGACCCAGTACTTC

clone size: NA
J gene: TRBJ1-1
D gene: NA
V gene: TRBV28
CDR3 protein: CASSSPRGAKSVNTEAFF
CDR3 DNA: TGTGCCAGCAGTTCACCTCGGGGAGCGAAGAGCGTTAACACTGAAGCTTTCTTT

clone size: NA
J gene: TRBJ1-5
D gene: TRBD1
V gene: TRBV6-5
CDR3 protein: CASSYMGQGVQQPQHF
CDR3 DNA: TGTGCCAGCAGTTACATGGGACAGGGGGTACAGCAGCCCCAGCATTTT

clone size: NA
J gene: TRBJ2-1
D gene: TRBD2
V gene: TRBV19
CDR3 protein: CASRTGTRAYNEQFF
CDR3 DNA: TGTGCCAGTAGGACCGGGACTAGAGCCTACAATGAGCAGTTCTTC

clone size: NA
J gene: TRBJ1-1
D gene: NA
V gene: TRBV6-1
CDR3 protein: CASSERRFEAFF
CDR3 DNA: TGTGCCAGCAGTGAACGTCGGTTTGAAGCTTTCTTT

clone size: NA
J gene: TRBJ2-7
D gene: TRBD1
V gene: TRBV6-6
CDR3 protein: CASSYRDRGRLYF
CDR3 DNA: TGTGCCAGCAGTTACAGGGACAGGGGGCGATTATACTTC

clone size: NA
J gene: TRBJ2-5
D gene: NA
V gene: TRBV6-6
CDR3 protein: CASIQPGLGLETQYF
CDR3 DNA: TGTGCCAGCATCCAGCCGGGACTGGGTTTAGAGACCCAGTACTTC

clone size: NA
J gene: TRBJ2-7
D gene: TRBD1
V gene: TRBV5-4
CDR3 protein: CASSKPGTGGSYEQYF
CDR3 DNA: TGTGCCAGCAGCAAACCGGGGACAGGGGGTTCCTACGAGCAGTACTTC

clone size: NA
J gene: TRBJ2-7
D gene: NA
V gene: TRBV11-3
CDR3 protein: CASSRFGEAAYEQYF
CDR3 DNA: TGTGCCAGCAGCCGGTTTGGAGAGGCCGCCTACGAGCAGTACTTC

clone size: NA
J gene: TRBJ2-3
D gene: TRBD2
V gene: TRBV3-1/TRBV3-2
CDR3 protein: CASSQSRVAGSLQDTQYF
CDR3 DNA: TGTGCCAGCAGCCAGAGTCGAGTAGCGGGGTCGTTACAAGATACGCAGTATTTT

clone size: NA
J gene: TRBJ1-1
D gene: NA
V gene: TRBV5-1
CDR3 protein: CASSSTVNTEAFF
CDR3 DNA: TGCGCCAGCAGCTCAACAGTGAACACTGAAGCTTTCTTT